This T cell receptor (beta chain) was captured in a study of CXCR3-negative and CXCR3-positive naive CD8 T cells. Looking at the study overall: Sequencing gave about 135 million TRB reads overall, about 1.5 +/- 0.3 million per library.

Germline values: CDR1 LGHNA, CDR2 YSLEER. The CDR3 runs 13 residues. Libraries were UMI-labeled 5' RACE TRB cDNA. Reanalyzing the 5' RACE reads, TCRdb keeps one entry per CDR3 protein, without DNA. The sample table includes fewer than 3,000 distinct CDR3 sequences. General observations from the study: Naive cells with CXCR3 showed TRB CDR3s that were more hydrophobic than those in CXCR3-negative naive cells. Whereas memory cells differed, naive CXCR3-negative and CXCR3-positive cells shared similar TRBV-TRBJ usage.

This clonotype shows up as medium-sized by frequency. Its target is not known. The TCR comes from a human donor in good health. Some clones in this sample may be carry-over from other donors' samples. The chain joins TRBV4-3 to TRBJ1-2; absent DNA, TCRdb's TRBD1 call cannot be checked. Input material: naive CXCR3+ CD8+ T cells from blood. The subset denotes: CD45RO-CCR7+CD27+CD95- naive CD8+ T cells expressing CXCR3 (TNR3+). The CDR3 is CASSQDQGYGYTF.